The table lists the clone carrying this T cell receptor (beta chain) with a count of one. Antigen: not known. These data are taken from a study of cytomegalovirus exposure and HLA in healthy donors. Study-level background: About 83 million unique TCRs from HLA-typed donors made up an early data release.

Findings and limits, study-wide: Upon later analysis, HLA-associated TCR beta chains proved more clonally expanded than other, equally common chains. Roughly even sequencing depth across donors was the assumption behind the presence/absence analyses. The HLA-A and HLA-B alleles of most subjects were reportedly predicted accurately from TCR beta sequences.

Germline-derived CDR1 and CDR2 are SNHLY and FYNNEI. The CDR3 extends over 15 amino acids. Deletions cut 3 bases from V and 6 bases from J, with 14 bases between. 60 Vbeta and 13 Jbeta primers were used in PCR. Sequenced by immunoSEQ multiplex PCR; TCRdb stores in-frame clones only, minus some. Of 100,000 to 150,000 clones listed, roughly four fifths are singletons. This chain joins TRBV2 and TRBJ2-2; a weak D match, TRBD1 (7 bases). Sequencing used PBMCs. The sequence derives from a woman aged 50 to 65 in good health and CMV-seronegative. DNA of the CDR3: TGTGCCAGCAGTGATAGTCAGGGGGGTGCCGGGGAGCTGTTTTTT. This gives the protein CASSDSQGGAGELFF.